A single sample gave rise to the 10 T cell receptor beta chains below, sequenced in a study of T cell changes during pregnancy in multiple sclerosis. Assay: immunoSEQ multiplex PCR; the TCRdb copy retains only in-frame clones and omits some. The sample contains around 70,000 clones, about nine tenths of which appear only once. Here the sequenced sample was peripheral blood, taken in the second trimester of pregnancy. These TCRs come from a female donor with multiple sclerosis, enrolled in a pregnancy study.

The chain recombines TRBV28 with TRBJ2-1; 9 positions agree with TRBD1. From germline, CDR1 is MDHEN and CDR2 SYDVKM. With V trimmed by 6 bases and J by 5 bases, 11 bases remained unmatched. The CDR3 spans 16 residues. The CDR3 DNA follows: TGTGCCAGCAGGGGACCGGGACAGGGCCTCAACAATGAGCAGTTCTTC. It specifies CASRGPGQGLNNEQFF.

This rearrangement joins TRBV2 to TRBJ1-2; 7 bases match TRBD1. The V and J ends lost 5 bases and 6 bases, in that order; junction bases with no gene match: 12. This CDR3 contains 15 residues. Germline assignment: CDR1 SNHLY and CDR2 FYNNEI. The CDR3 spells CASSPNSQGVNGYTF. The CDR3 DNA follows: TGTGCCAGCAGTCCGAATTCTCAGGGGGTAAATGGCTACACCTTC.

The chain carries TRBV11-2 and TRBJ2-3; TRBD2 agrees at 12 bases. Germline lookup yields CDR1 SGHAT and CDR2 FQNNGV. The length of the CDR3 is 15 residues. V was clipped by 6 bases and J by 1 base; unmatched bases: 2. CDR3 DNA: TGTGCCAGCAGTTCTAGCGGGGGGGGCACAGATACGCAGTATTTT. Translation gives CASSSSGGGTDTQYF.

The chain has TRBV28 and TRBJ1-4; D unclear. Germline-derived CDR1 and CDR2 are MDHEN and SYDVKM. The germline V and J ends were trimmed by 5 bases and 3 bases, with 10 bases remaining between them. This CDR3 comprises 14 residues. CDR3 protein: CASSLDGANEKLFF. CDR3 sequence (DNA): TGTGCCAGCAGTCTCGACGGAGCTAATGAAAAACTGTTTTTT.

V gene TRBV12-5 combines with J gene TRBJ1-5, with D perhaps TRBD1 (5 bases). V was pared by 3 bases and J by 3 bases, with 18 bases between. The CDR3 has 17 amino acids. Germline V lookup: CDR1 LGHNT, CDR2 FRNRAP. The CDR3: CASGFAQQWGTNQPQHF. The CDR3 nucleotides are TGTGCTAGTGGTTTTGCCCAACAGTGGGGCACCAATCAGCCCCAGCATTTT.

V is TRBV10-3 and J is TRBJ2-1; 11 bases fit TRBD2. After removal of 4 bases from V and 10 bases from J, the junction contained 9 bases not matched to a gene. The CDR3 runs 15 residues. Germline V gene data show CDR1 as ENHRY and CDR2 as SYGVKD. The CDR3: CAISGHSGGAGEQFF. In nucleotides, the CDR3 is TGTGCCATCAGTGGGCATAGCGGGGGGGCGGGAGAGCAGTTCTTC.

This clone was picked up one time. This rearrangement joins TRBV9 to TRBJ1-4; no clear D. The CDR3 consists of 14 residues. Germline CDR1 and CDR2: SGDLS and YYNGEE. V was clipped by 0 bases and J by 6 bases, with 9 bases between them. CDR3 region: CASSVGGYDEKLFF. In nucleotides, the CDR3 is TGTGCCAGCAGCGTAGGAGGGTATGATGAAAAACTGTTTTTT.

This chain links TRBV11-2 with TRBJ1-5, with D perhaps TRBD1 (6 bases). From germline, CDR1 is SGHAT and CDR2 FQNNGV. This CDR3 has 15 amino acids. The V end lost 5 bases, the J end lost 5 bases, and 16 bases lay between the germline ends. CDR3 bases: TGTGCCAGCAGCCTTCGTGGGGGCGCGGATCAGCCCCAGCATTTT. It yields the protein CASSLRGGADQPQHF. The complete variable domain, with remaining parts taken from reference TRBV11-2 and TRBJ1-5, reads EAGVAQSPRYKIIEKRQSVAFWCNPISGHATLYWYQQILGQGPKLLIQFQNNGVVDDSQLPKDRFSAERLKGVDSTLKIQPAKLEDSAVYLCASSLRGGADQPQHFGDGTRLSIL.

The chain recombines TRBV7-9 with TRBJ1-1, with TRBD1 matching over 7 bases. Germline lookup yields CDR1 SEHNR and CDR2 FQNEAQ (reference sequence). CDR3 length: 14 residues. V shed 4 bases and J 3 bases; nucleotides not matched to a gene: 5. CDR3 residues: CASSSAGGDTEAFF. The CDR3 DNA sequence: TGTGCCAGCAGCTCGGCAGGGGGAGACACTGAAGCTTTCTTT. Supplemented by reference TRBV7-9 and TRBJ1-1, the full variable domain reads DTGVSQNPRHKITKRGQNVTFRCDPISEHNRLYWYRQTLGQGPEFLTYFQNEAQLEKSRLLSDRFSAERPKGSFSTLEIQRTEQGDSAMYLCASSSAGGDTEAFFGQGTRLTVV.

The V call is TRBV4-3, the J call TRBJ1-6; tentatively, D is TRBD1 (5 bases). Trimming pared 1 base from V and 7 bases from J, leaving 23 bases between. The germline CDR1 and CDR2 sequences are LGHNA and YSLEER. The CDR3 sequence is 19 residues long. In DNA form, the CDR3 reads TGCGCCAGCAGCCAAGGGGCGGAGATCTGGGGAGGGGTAAATTCACCCCTCCACTTT. Translation gives CASSQGAEIWGGVNSPLHF.